This TCR beta chain was recorded in a study of control samples from healthy donors and cancer patients (dated by TCRdb to the early 2020s). The method was the immunoSEQ multiplex PCR assay. TCRdb obtained this table from immuneACCESS and retained in-frame rearrangements with V and J assigned. These tables miss some clones; where compared with another copy, unresolved V genes account for less than half of the shortfall, and the remainder is unexplained. This sample gives approximately 160,000 clones in total; approximately 92% of them show up just once. The ten biggest clones cover about 4% of the sample. Reading from cysteine to phenylalanine, the CDR3 counts 14 amino acids. Of all the DNA, just the CDR3 is kept, 42 bases in frame from base 1. Sequences MNHEY (CDR1) and SMNVEV (CDR2) are obtained from the germline V gene (reference sequence). Trimming costs V 2 bases and J 1 base, and their ends lie 6 bases apart.

Notes on this clone: Its antigen is unknown. Within one base of it there is no much larger clone, and no base qualities were kept.

This TCR derives from a woman aged 55-70 years in good health. Recombination linked TRBV27 to TRBJ2-1, with a weak D call of TRBD2 (5 bases match). The sample comprised blood. The CDR3 amino acid sequence is: CASSLPGSYNEQFF. The DNA reads as follows: TGTGCCAGCAGTTTACCGGGGTCCTACAATGAGCAGTTCTTC.